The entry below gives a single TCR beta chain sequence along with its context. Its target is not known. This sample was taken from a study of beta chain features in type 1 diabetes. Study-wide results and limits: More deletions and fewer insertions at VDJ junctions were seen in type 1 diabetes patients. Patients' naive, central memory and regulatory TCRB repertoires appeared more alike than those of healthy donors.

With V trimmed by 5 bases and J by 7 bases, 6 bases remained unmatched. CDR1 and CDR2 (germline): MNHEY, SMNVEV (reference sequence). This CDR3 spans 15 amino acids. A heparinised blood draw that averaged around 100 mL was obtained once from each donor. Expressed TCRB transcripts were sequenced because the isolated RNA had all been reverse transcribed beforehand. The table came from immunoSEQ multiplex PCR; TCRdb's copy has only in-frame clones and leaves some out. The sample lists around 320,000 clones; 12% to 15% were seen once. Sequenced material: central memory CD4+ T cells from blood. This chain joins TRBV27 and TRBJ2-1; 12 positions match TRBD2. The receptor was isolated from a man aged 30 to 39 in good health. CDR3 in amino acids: CASSPTSGSNNEQFF. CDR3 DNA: TGTGCCAGCAGTCCGACTAGCGGGAGTAATAATGAGCAGTTCTTC.